These T cell receptor beta chains were read from a single sample in a study of shared clonotypes between healthy human individuals. Clones were read by immunoSEQ multiplex PCR, and TCRdb kept only the in-frame ones, dropping some. The data show about 2 million clones, 85% to 95% seen once. The sequenced sample was naive CD4+ T cells sorted from blood. The receptors shown here come from a man aged 18 to 29 in good health. The CDR3 runs from the conserved cysteine through the conserved F or W. A D gene is named only where the DNA matches it firmly. Part of the rows lack a size; the others show once, few, many or a class for expanded clones.

clone_size j_call d_call v_call cdr3_nt cdr3_aa
NA TRBJ2-2 TRBD2 TRBV7-9 TGTGCCAGCAGCTTCCCCAAAGCGGGAGGGAACACCGGGGAGCTGTTTTTT CASSFPKAGGNTGELFF
NA TRBJ2-5 TRBD1 TRBV6-1 TGTGCCAGCAGGCTGGGACAGCCACAAGAGACCCAGTACTTC CASRLGQPQETQYF
NA TRBJ2-1 NA TRBV30 TGTGCCTGGAGAGTCCAGGGCGTGAATGAGCAGTTCTTC CAWRVQGVNEQFF
NA TRBJ2-3 TRBD2 TRBV4-1 TGCGCCAGCAGCCAAGATGCGGGAGCAGGGACAGATACGCAGTATTTT CASSQDAGAGTDTQYF
NA TRBJ1-2 NA TRBV20-1 TGCAGTGCCGATGGAGGCCATGGCTACACCTTC CSADGGHGYTF
few TRBJ1-6 NA TRBV6-6 TGTGCCAGCAACGGACGGGACAAGGTTCCACCCCTCCACTTT CASNGRDKVPPLHF
NA TRBJ2-7 TRBD2 TRBV5-1 TGCGCCAGCAGCGGGGCCGGACTAGGTGCCTACGAGCAGTACTTC CASSGAGLGAYEQYF
NA TRBJ1-5 TRBD1 TRBV10-3 TGTGCCATCAGCACAACAGGGGAGGGTCAGCCCCAGCATTTT CAISTTGEGQPQHF
NA TRBJ1-1 NA TRBV10-3 TGTGCCATCACCTCCGAGCCGAAGACTGAAGCTTTCTTT CAITSEPKTEAFF
many TRBJ1-2 NA TRBV28 TGTGCCAGCAGTTTTGGGAGCTATGGCTACACCTTC CASSFGSYGYTF
NA TRBJ1-2 TRBD1 TRBV29-1 TGCAGCGTTGATGACAGGGGTAGGGGCGGCTACACCTTC CSVDDRGRGGYTF
NA TRBJ2-3 TRBD1 TRBV28 TGTGCCAGCAGTCGGACAGGCAACACGGATACGCAGTATTTT CASSRTGNTDTQYF
NA TRBJ2-2 NA TRBV10-3 TGTGCCATCAGTGAGGCTCATCAGGGCCCCGGGGAGCTGTTTTTT CAISEAHQGPGELFF
NA TRBJ1-6 NA TRBV30 TGTGCCTGGAGTGTACGTCAGACGGCTAATTCACCCCTCCACTTT CAWSVRQTANSPLHF
few TRBJ1-5 TRBD1 TRBV7-9 TGTGCCAGCAGCACCGGGACAGGTTCCTATAGCAATCAGCCCCAGCATTTT CASSTGTGSYSNQPQHF
NA TRBJ2-5 TRBD2 TRBV7-2 TGTGCCAGCAGCCCTCAACTAGCGGGAGAGACCCAGTACTTC CASSPQLAGETQYF
once TRBJ1-2 TRBD1 TRBV18 TGTGCCAGCGCCTCGGGACAGCTCAACTATGGCTACACCTTC CASASGQLNYGYTF
NA TRBJ2-3 TRBD1 TRBV6-5 TGTGCCAGCCGGGCAGGGGGAGCAGATACGCAGTATTTT CASRAGGADTQYF
NA TRBJ1-6 NA TRBV12-5 TGTGCTAGTGGTTTGGAGGAGAATTCACCCCTCCACTTT CASGLEENSPLHF
NA TRBJ1-2 NA TRBV5-6 TGTGCCAGCAGCTTGTCTGTAGGGGCGCTGGATGGCTACACCTTC CASSLSVGALDGYTF
NA TRBJ1-6 TRBD1 TRBV6-5 TGTGCCAGCAGTTTCGGACAGGGTAGAGGTTCACCCCTCCACTTT CASSFGQGRGSPLHF
NA TRBJ2-7 NA TRBV2 TGTGCCAGCATGGGTGTCCCGAACGAGCAGTACTTC CASMGVPNEQYF
NA TRBJ1-2 NA TRBV29-1 TGCAGCGTCGAGGAAAGGGGAAACTATGGCTACACCTTC CSVEERGNYGYTF
NA TRBJ2-5 NA TRBV6-5 TGTGCCAGCAGTCAAGAGCGGGCAGGGGACGAGACCCAGTACTTC CASSQERAGDETQYF
once TRBJ2-1 NA TRBV9 TGTGCCAGCAGCGGACTAGTAAAGAATGAGCAGTTCTTC CASSGLVKNEQFF
NA TRBJ2-5 NA TRBV4-3 TGCGCCAGCAGCCAAGACAGGGCGTGGAACCAGTACTTC CASSQDRAWNQYF
NA TRBJ2-1 NA TRBV2 TGTGCCAGCAGGGGGTCGGAGGCGCGTGAGCAGTTCTTC CASRGSEAREQFF
NA TRBJ1-2 TRBD1 TRBV7-8 TGTGCCAGCAGGCCGACAGGGGCCCTCTATGGCTACACCTTC CASRPTGALYGYTF
NA TRBJ2-7 TRBD2 TRBV6-5 TGTGCCAGCAGCCCTGGACTAGCGGTAACCTACGAGCAGTACTTC CASSPGLAVTYEQYF
NA TRBJ1-4 TRBD1 TRBV19 TGTGCCAGTAGTGCGCGGGACAGGGCGAGGAATGAAAAACTGTTTTTT CASSARDRARNEKLFF
few TRBJ1-5 TRBD1 TRBV30 TGTGCCTGGAGGGGTGACAGGGTAGATCAGCCCCAGCATTTT CAWRGDRVDQPQHF
NA TRBJ1-1 NA TRBV10-3 TGTGCCATCAGTGCCCCCCAGACGAACACTGAAGCTTTCTTT CAISAPQTNTEAFF
NA TRBJ1-2 NA TRBV7-9 TGTGCCAGCAGTCGTTACAGGGATATTTACTATGGCTACACCTTC CASSRYRDIYYGYTF
NA TRBJ2-5 NA TRBV7-2 TGTGCCAGCAGCCCAGCCCCCGTAGAGACCCAGTACTTC CASSPAPVETQYF
NA TRBJ2-2 TRBD2 TRBV6-1 TGTGCCAGCAGTGCCGGGACTAGCGGGGCGAACACCGGGGAGCTGTTTTTT CASSAGTSGANTGELFF
many TRBJ1-1 NA TRBV18 TGTGCCAGCTCACCGCCCGGGGGGAGTGAAGCTTTCTTT CASSPPGGSEAFF
NA TRBJ1-2 NA TRBV30 TGTGCCTGGAGTGTAGCCCCGACCTACTCTTTTAACTATGGCTACACCTTC CAWSVAPTYSFNYGYTF
NA TRBJ2-7 TRBD1 TRBV10-2 TGCGCCAGCAGTGGTGACAGGGTTGATACCTACGAGCAGTACTTC CASSGDRVDTYEQYF